This record looks at one T cell receptor beta chain sequence and its context. Its specificity is not known. This record belongs to a study of cytomegalovirus exposure and HLA in healthy donors. Overall study context: A later analysis reported the same platform for the roughly 110 validation repertoires and the approximately 700 first-cohort repertoires. Regarding the study as a whole: Subsequent analysis revealed that first-cohort TCR clusters tended to co-occur in the approximately 120 validation repertoires. Specificity of a few CMV-associated chains for CMV antigens was verified in vitro.

Sequencing used immunoSEQ multiplex PCR; TCRdb keeps in-frame clones, though not all of them. The table includes 200,000 to 250,000 clones, around 86% detected once. From the roughly 120-subject validation cohort, which was separate from the roughly 700-subject first cohort, the donors were drawn. Trimming removed 8 bases from V and 0 bases from J, with 10 bases in between. This CDR3 is built from 14 residues. Germline values: CDR1 MDHEN, CDR2 SYDVKM. The chain combines TRBV28 with TRBJ1-4, with no clear D. The sequence was obtained from a woman between 18 and 30 years old in good health and CMV-seropositive. The sequencing sample was made of PBMCs. In nucleotides, the CDR3 is TGTGCCAGCCAAGGAGGTTCAACTAATGAAAAACTGTTTTTT. It yields the protein CASQGGSTNEKLFF.